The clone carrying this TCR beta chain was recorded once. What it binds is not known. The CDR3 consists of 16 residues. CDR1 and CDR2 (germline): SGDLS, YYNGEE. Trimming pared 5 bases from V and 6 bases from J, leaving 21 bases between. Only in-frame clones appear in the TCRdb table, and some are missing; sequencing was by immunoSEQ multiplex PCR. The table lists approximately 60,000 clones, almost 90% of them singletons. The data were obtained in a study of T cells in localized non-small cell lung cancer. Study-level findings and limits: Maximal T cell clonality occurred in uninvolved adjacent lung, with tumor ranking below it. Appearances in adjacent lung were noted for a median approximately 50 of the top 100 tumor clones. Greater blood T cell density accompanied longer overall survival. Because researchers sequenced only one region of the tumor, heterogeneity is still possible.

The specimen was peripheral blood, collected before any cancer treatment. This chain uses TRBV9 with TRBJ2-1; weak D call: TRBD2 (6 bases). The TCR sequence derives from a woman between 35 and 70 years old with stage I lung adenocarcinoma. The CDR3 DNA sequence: TGTGCCAGCAGTCCCATTGGACTAACCTCCACCAATGAGCAGTTCTTC. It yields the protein CASSPIGLTSTNEQFF.